These 22 T cell receptor beta chains share one sample of origin, sequenced in a study of T cell responses to AZD1222 COVID-19 vaccine. TCRdb keeps only in-frame clones here, not all; method: immunoSEQ multiplex PCR. The table has around 250,000 clones, just over 90% seen once; the top ten hold roughly 0.6%. Sequenced here: peripheral blood, sampled on day 0 of AZD1222 vaccination. The receptors shown here come from an adult in good health.

The rearrangement joins TRBV6-5 to TRBJ2-5; 10 bases line up with TRBD2. V gave up 7 bases and J gave up 0 bases; unmatched junction bases: 5. The CDR3 is 15 residues long. The germline V gene has CDR1 MNHEY and CDR2 SVGAGI. The CDR3 reads CASTKREGYQETQYF. For the CDR3, the DNA is TGTGCCAGCACAAAGCGGGAGGGGTACCAAGAGACCCAGTACTTC.

The chain's CDR3 is CASSAGQGVTNYGYTF. The DNA for the CDR3 is TGTGCCAGCAGCGCGGGACAGGGAGTTACTAACTATGGCTACACCTTC. V gene TRBV9 combines with J gene TRBJ1-2; 9 nucleotides match TRBD1. The V segment lost 3 bases and the J segment 0 bases; nucleotides outside the gene matches: 6. The CDR3 extends over 16 amino acids. Germline lookup yields CDR1 SGDLS and CDR2 YYNGEE.

CDR3 sequence (DNA): TGCAGTGCCAGTCGACCTTCGGCCTACGAGCAGTACTTC. Encoded protein: CSASRPSAYEQYF. The chain is built from TRBV20-1 and TRBJ2-7; D gene uncertain. The CDR3 runs 13 residues. Per the germline V gene, CDR1 is DFQATT and CDR2 is SNEGSKA (reference sequence). V was trimmed by 6 bases and J by 2 bases, leaving 14 bases between them.

CDR3: CASSLTLSNYGYTF. CDR3 DNA: TGTGCCAGCAGTTTAACACTCAGTAACTATGGCTACACCTTC. This sequence joins TRBV28 and TRBJ1-2; the D is unclear. V was cut by 2 bases and J by 1 base, with 8 bases left in between. Germline V gene data show CDR1 as MDHEN and CDR2 as SYDVKM. The CDR3 sequence is 14 residues long.

The J gene is TRBJ2-7, the V gene TRBV7-3; the D is unclear. The CDR3 has 15 residues. Per germline, CDR1 SGHTA and CDR2 FQGTGA. Trimming took off 4 bases at V and 4 bases at J, with 17 bases between the two ends. CDR3 protein: CASSSDVGPRYEQYF. The CDR3 nucleotides read TGTGCCAGCAGCTCGGATGTAGGGCCCCGGTACGAGCAGTACTTC.

CDR3 loop: CASSPPGTVAFNSPLHF. As DNA, the CDR3 is TGTGCCAGCTCACCCCCCGGGACAGTCGCTTTTAATTCACCCCTCCACTTT. This chain connects TRBV18 to TRBJ1-6; TRBD1 matches 7 bases. CDR1 KGHSH and CDR2 LQKENI come from the germline V gene. CDR3 length: 17 residues. Trimming took 3 bases from V and 6 from J; bases not matched to a gene: 11.

The CDR3 region is CASSFGNSNEQFF. CDR3 sequence (DNA): TGTGCCAGCAGCTTTGGCAACAGCAATGAGCAGTTCTTC. V and J are TRBV7-9 and TRBJ2-1; D call uncertain. The germline V gene has CDR1 SEHNR and CDR2 FQNEAQ (reference sequence). The CDR3 covers 13 residues. Trimming removed 3 bases at V and 6 bases at J, with 9 bases between.

The chain uses TRBV6-5 and TRBJ1-6; D gene ambiguous. Germline loops: CDR1 MNHEY, CDR2 SVGAGI. The CDR3 has 13 amino acids. The ends were cut back, 5 bases at V and 7 bases at J, with 9 bases in the middle. CDR3 region: CASSRTANSPLHF. In DNA, the CDR3 is TGTGCCAGCAGTCGGACCGCGAATTCACCCCTCCACTTT.

This clone has only a few counts. The chain couples TRBV5-1 to TRBJ1-6; D unresolved. The length of the CDR3 is 14 residues. Germline loops: CDR1 SGHRS, CDR2 YFSETQ. V lost 0 bases, J lost 4 bases, and 5 bases lay in between. The CDR3 protein is CASSLAGYNSPLHF. CDR3 in DNA: TGCGCCAGCAGCTTGGCGGGTTATAATTCACCCCTCCACTTT.

This chain uses TRBV7-2 with TRBJ1-5, with 8 bases matching TRBD1. The CDR3 spans 15 residues. Losses at the gene ends were 2 bases for V and 4 bases for J; bases not matched to a gene: 4. Germline V gene lookup returns CDR1 SGHTA and CDR2 FQGNSA. CDR3 nucleotide sequence: TGTGCCAGCAGCTTAATGCACAGGGGGAATCAGCCCCAGCATTTT. This codes for CASSLMHRGNQPQHF.

This clone was seen a single time. The rearrangement joins TRBV19 to TRBJ2-4; D possibly corresponds to TRBD2 (5 bases). Trimming took off 2 bases at V and 9 bases at J, with 8 bases between the two ends. The CDR3 runs 12 residues. Germline V lookup: CDR1 LNHDA, CDR2 SQIVND (reference sequence). The CDR3 DNA is TGTGCCAGTAGTATACCGGGGAGCATTCAGTACTTC. Residues: CASSIPGSIQYF. The variable domain in full, completed from reference TRBV19 and TRBJ2-4, reads DGGITQSPKYLFRKEGQNVTLSCEQNLNHDAMYWYRQDPGQGLRLIYYSQIVNDFQKGDIAEGYSVSREKKESFPLTVTSAQKNPTAFYLCASSIPGSIQYFGAGTRLSVL.

For this clone: Distinct nucleotide sequences in the sample also encode this CDR3. The genes are TRBV2 and TRBJ1-5; 7 positions agree with TRBD1. The CDR3 is 14 residues long. Looked up from germline, CDR1 is SNHLY and CDR2 is FYNNEI. V lost 6 bases to trimming and J lost 2 bases; unmatched junction nucleotides: 4. CDR3 in DNA: TGTGCCAGCAGCGACAGGGTGGGCAATCAGCCCCAGCATTTT. Residues: CASSDRVGNQPQHF. The complete variable domain, with remaining parts taken from reference TRBV2 and TRBJ1-5, reads EPEVTQTPSHQVTQMGQEVILRCVPISNHLYFYWYRQILGQKVEFLVSFYNNEISEKSEIFDDQFSVERPDGSNFTLKIRSTKLEDSAMYFCASSDRVGNQPQHFGDGTRLSIL.

The rearrangement uses TRBV5-1 and TRBJ2-2, with D perhaps given as TRBD1 or TRBD2 (5 bases each). The CDR3 spans 14 residues. From germline, CDR1 is SGHRS and CDR2 YFSETQ. Trimming took off 0 bases at V and 5 bases at J, with 8 bases between the two ends. The CDR3 region is CASSLGDRTGELFF. As DNA, the CDR3 is TGCGCCAGCAGCTTGGGGGACCGGACCGGGGAGCTGTTTTTT.

The chain combines TRBV5-4 with TRBJ2-5; D ambiguous. The germline CDR1 and CDR2 sequences are SGHNT and YYREEE (reference sequence). CDR3 length: 14 residues. V gave up 1 base and J gave up 5 bases, with 12 bases separating them. CDR3 bases: TGTGCCAGCAGCTTGAAGGATTCCGGGGAGACCCAGTACTTC. Amino acids: CASSLKDSGETQYF.

This chain joins TRBV9 and TRBJ1-4, with 9 bases aligning to TRBD1. The CDR3 totals 16 residues. V lost 3 bases and J lost 4; bases outside the gene matches: 7. Per germline, CDR1 SGDLS and CDR2 YYNGEE. The CDR3 sequence is CASSGQGQGHNEKLFF. The CDR3 region has the DNA TGTGCCAGCAGCGGCCAGGGACAGGGCCATAATGAAAAACTGTTTTTT.

The gene calls are TRBV7-2 and TRBJ1-6; D perhaps matches TRBD1 (5 bases). This CDR3 has 16 amino acids. V lost 5 bases to trimming and J lost 4 bases, with 15 bases between them. Germline V gene sequence: CDR1 SGHTA, CDR2 FQGNSA. CDR3 bases: TGTGCCAGCAGCCTCCTCGGGGGTACATATAATTCACCCCTCCACTTT. It translates to CASSLLGGTYNSPLHF.

The genes are TRBV4-1 and TRBJ2-1, with D unclear. Germline V gene sequence: CDR1 MGHRA, CDR2 YSYEKL. V dropped 1 base and J dropped 6 bases, with 7 bases sitting between them. This CDR3 contains 13 residues. CDR3 residues: CASSQGVGNEQFF. The DNA for the CDR3 is TGCGCCAGCAGCCAAGGGGTGGGCAATGAGCAGTTCTTC.

The gene calls are TRBV28 and TRBJ2-5, with 10 bases aligning to TRBD2. CDR1 is MDHEN, CDR2 SYDVKM, per germline. CDR3 length equals 16 residues. Unmatched junction bases numbered 9, after V lost 6 bases and J lost 2 bases. As DNA, the CDR3 is TGTGCCAGCAGCTCCCCAAGAGCGGGGGGGCAAGAGACCCAGTACTTC. It translates to CASSSPRAGGQETQYF.

The chain couples TRBV18 to TRBJ1-3, with unresolved D. CDR1 and CDR2 (germline): KGHSH, LQKENI. The V end lost 8 bases, the J end lost 9 bases, and 17 bases lay between the germline ends. There are 13 residues in the CDR3. The CDR3 DNA reads as TGTGCCAGCGCCCTTAACAGAGAAATCACCATATATTTT. It specifies CASALNREITIYF. Full variable domain (outside the CDR3, taken from reference TRBV18 and TRBJ1-3): NAGVMQNPRHLVRRRGQEARLRCSPMKGHSHVYWYRQLPEEGLKFMVYLQKENIIDESGMPKERFSAEFPKEGPSILRIQQVVRGDSAAYFCASALNREITIYFGEGSWLTVV.

This chain uses TRBV29-1 with TRBJ2-7; unclear D gene. V lost 4 bases, J lost 4 bases, and 8 bases lay in between. The V gene's germline CDR1 is SQVTM and CDR2 ANQGSEA. CDR3 length: 11 amino acids. The CDR3 region has the DNA TGCAGCGTTGTAGAGGTTTACGAGCAGTACTTC. The encoded protein is CSVVEVYEQYF.

This clone is a singleton in its sample. The chain joins TRBV28 to TRBJ1-2; the match to TRBD1 covers 8 bases. Germline-derived CDR1 and CDR2 are MDHEN and SYDVKM. V trimming: 3 bases; J trimming: 3 bases; junction bases outside the gene matches: 6. This CDR3 is built from 15 residues. The CDR3 DNA reads TGTGCCAGCAGTTTTTCAGGGGGCCGGGACTATGGCTACACCTTC. Translated, it gives CASSFSGGRDYGYTF.

For the CDR3, the DNA is TGCGCCAGCAGCCCCGCAGGGGGCTACGAGCAGTACTTC. Its protein is CASSPAGGYEQYF. The chain links TRBV4-1 to TRBJ2-7, with 7 bases aligning to TRBD1. J gave up 3 bases and V 4 bases, and 3 bases lay outside the gene matches. Germline V lookup: CDR1 MGHRA, CDR2 YSYEKL. The CDR3 runs 13 residues.